These 26 T cell receptor beta chains were all obtained from the same sample, sequenced in a study of memory CD8 T cells in hepatitis C reinfection (TCRdb year 2017). The intended sense of this specimen's time point label: late/post reinfection, 12 to 24 weeks after detection. The sorted cells were sequenced directly ex vivo, without any in vitro expansion ahead of TCR sequencing. The library was built by means of the immunoSEQ multiplex PCR assay. In TCRdb, the immuneACCESS table is reduced to in-frame sequences with V and J assigned. These tables do not hold every clone; where another copy was compared, an unresolved V gene accounts for under half, and the others remain unexplained. This sample holds just over 45,000 clones; 89% were observed only once. The ten top clones hold more than 0.6% of the sample. Input material: naive CD8+ T cells sorted from blood. This specimen's cell subset or site label, interpreted: total naive CD8+CD45RO- T cells. The source of these receptors is a man aged 18 to 29 with hepatitis C virus infection.

The rearrangement links TRBV11-2 to TRBJ2-5; D perhaps matches TRBD2 (5 bases). The germline V and J ends were trimmed by 0 bases and 1 base, with 15 bases remaining between them. The CDR3 consists of 17 residues. Germline V gene data show CDR1 as SGHAT and CDR2 as FQNNGV. The CDR3 loop reads CASSLDWEISFQETQYF. As DNA, the CDR3 is TGTGCCAGCAGCTTAGATTGGGAGATCAGTTTCCAAGAGACCCAGTACTTC.

CDR3 sequence reads: CASSKCQETPGLAGSYRTDTQYF. For the CDR3, the DNA is TGTGCCAGCAGCAAATGCCAGGAAACACCGGGACTAGCGGGGTCCTATCGCACAGATACGCAGTATTTT. This chain uses TRBV21-1 with TRBJ2-3; the table assigns TRBD2, which was not confirmed against the DNA. TRBV21-1 is termed a pseudogene. The CDR3 runs 23 residues.

This sequence joins TRBV6-1 and TRBJ2-1; no clear D. CDR3 size: 14 residues. In germline, CDR1 is MNHNS, CDR2 SASEGT. V was shortened by 4 bases and J by 7 bases, with 14 bases between the two germline ends. The CDR3 loop reads CASSVVPPQNEQFF. The DNA for the CDR3 is TGTGCCAGCAGTGTTGTACCCCCACAGAATGAGCAGTTCTTC.

This clone was detected only a few times. The V and J genes are TRBV10-1 and TRBJ2-7; 9 bases match TRBD1. CDR1 is WNHNN, CDR2 SYGVQD, per germline (reference sequence). V was clipped by 2 bases and J by 6 bases; unmatched bases: 2. The CDR3 has 13 residues. The CDR3 sequence: CASSEGQGTEQYF. The CDR3 DNA reads TGCGCCAGCAGTGAGGGACAGGGGACCGAGCAGTACTTC.

The rearrangement joins TRBV7-9 to TRBJ2-4; the match to TRBD1 covers 11 bases. CDR1 is SEHNR and CDR2 is FQNEAQ in the germline V gene (reference sequence). This CDR3 region has 14 residues. With V trimmed by 5 bases and J by 8 bases, 5 bases remained unmatched. The DNA of the CDR3 is TGTGCCAGCAGCGATGGACAGGGGGCCGACATTCAGTACTTC. Residues: CASSDGQGADIQYF.

The chain links TRBV7-2 to TRBJ1-2, with D possibly being TRBD1 (5 bases). The V gene's germline CDR1 is SGHTA and CDR2 FQGNSA. V lost 0 bases and J 2 bases, leaving 7 bases between the germline ends. The CDR3 sequence is 14 residues long. In nucleotides, the CDR3 is TGTGCCAGCAGCTTAGCGTCAGGGAACTATGGCTACACCTTC. Its protein is CASSLASGNYGYTF.

In nucleotides, the CDR3 is TGCGCCAGCAGGCCCCCACAGGGGGGAGCGTACCAAGAGACCCAGTACTTC. Protein sequence: CASRPPQGGAYQETQYF. This chain connects TRBV5-1 to TRBJ2-5; 8 bases line up with TRBD1. The CDR3 runs to 17 residues. Germline loops: CDR1 SGHRS, CDR2 YFSETQ. With 5 bases clipped from V and 0 bases from J, the junction kept 12 bases outside the gene matches.

V and J are TRBV7-9 and TRBJ1-1; a possible D gene is TRBD1 (6 bases). Germline V gene lookup returns CDR1 SEHNR and CDR2 FQNEAQ (reference sequence). The V end lost 5 bases, the J end lost 11 bases, and 18 bases lay between the germline ends. The CDR3 spans 13 residues. The CDR3 region has the DNA TGTGCCAGCAGCCCCAGGGGAGGGGGGATGGCTTTCTTT. Protein sequence: CASSPRGGGMAFF.

The rearrangement joins TRBV21-1 to TRBJ1-5. TRBV21-1 is reported as a pseudogene. The CDR3 contains 12 residues. The CDR3 reads CASSPSGQPQHF. The CDR3, as DNA: TGTGCCAGCAGCCCCTCGGGGCAGCCCCAGCATTTT.

The rearrangement uses TRBV28 and TRBJ1-5; the D is unclear. Trimming took off 6 bases at V and 0 bases at J, with 9 bases between the two ends. Germline V gene lookup returns CDR1 MDHEN and CDR2 SYDVKM. The CDR3 contains 14 residues. The CDR3 region is CASSDTNSNQPQHF. The CDR3 nucleotides are TGTGCCAGCAGCGACACAAATAGCAATCAGCCCCAGCATTTT.

The CDR3 here is CASSVRGLAESGGELFF. DNA for the CDR3: TGCGCCAGCAGCGTTAGGGGACTAGCGGAGTCGGGCGGGGAGCTGTTTTTT. The chain recombines TRBV5-1 with TRBJ2-2; 11 bases line up with TRBD2. Looked up from germline, CDR1 is SGHRS and CDR2 is YFSETQ. This CDR3 comprises 17 residues. The J segment lost 7 bases and the V segment lost 4 bases, leaving 12 bases of the junction unmatched.

The chain has TRBV28 and TRBJ1-6; D is undetermined. Per the germline V gene, CDR1 is MDHEN and CDR2 is SYDVKM. Trimming removed 7 bases at V and 6 bases at J, with 7 bases between. The CDR3 covers 12 residues. The CDR3 sequence: CASNTVNSPLHF. CDR3 in DNA: TGTGCCAGCAATACAGTTAATTCACCCCTCCACTTT.

V gene TRBV2 combines with J gene TRBJ2-7; 8 bases map to TRBD1. The CDR3 contains 14 residues. Germline values: CDR1 SNHLY, CDR2 FYNNEI. V dropped 3 bases and J dropped 3; count of bases not matched to a gene: 4. The chain's CDR3 is CASSDNRGVYEQYV. The CDR3 DNA is TGTGCCAGCAGTGACAACAGGGGGGTCTACGAGCAGTACGTC.

The chain carries TRBV7-6 and TRBJ1-2; 9 bases agree with TRBD1. This CDR3 has 13 amino acids. Trimming took 5 bases from V and 5 from J; bases not matched to a gene: 3. The germline CDR1 and CDR2 sequences are SGHVS and FNYEAQ. CDR3 region: CASSPDRGYGYTF. The CDR3 nucleotides are TGTGCCAGCAGCCCCGACAGGGGGTATGGCTACACCTTC.

The J gene is TRBJ2-7, the V gene TRBV5-4, with D possibly being TRBD2 (5 bases). CDR3 length: 15 amino acids. In germline, CDR1 is SGHNT, CDR2 YYREEE (reference sequence). The V end lost 0 bases, the J end lost 3 bases, and 13 bases lay between the germline ends. The CDR3 is CASSLVASQYYEQYF. The CDR3 coding sequence is TGTGCCAGCAGCTTGGTAGCGTCGCAATACTACGAGCAGTACTTC.

V and J are TRBV7-8 and TRBJ2-7; D possibly corresponds to TRBD1 (6 bases). Between the trimmed V and J ends, which lost 5 bases and 3 bases, there was a span of 11 bases. Germline assignment: CDR1 SGHVS and CDR2 FQNEAQ. The CDR3 sequence is 13 residues long. This chain's CDR3 is CASSVGTFYEQYV. The CDR3 DNA reads as TGTGCCAGCAGCGTTGGGACATTCTACGAGCAGTACGTC.

This chain uses TRBV7-2 with TRBJ2-6, with 8 bases identical to TRBD1. This CDR3 comprises 17 residues. Germline trimming cut 6 bases from V and 2 bases from J; bases unmatched to any gene: 9. The germline gives CDR1 SGHTA, CDR2 FQGNSA. The CDR3 sequence is CASSIGQGSPGANVLTF. In nucleotides, the CDR3 is TGTGCCAGCAGTATCGGACAGGGTAGCCCTGGGGCCAACGTCCTGACTTTC.

The chain links TRBV4-1 to TRBJ2-3, with D perhaps matching TRBD1 (6 bases). This CDR3 has 15 amino acids. V lost 0 bases to trimming and J lost 3 bases, with 10 bases between them. The V gene's germline CDR1 is MGHRA and CDR2 YSYEKL. The CDR3 DNA sequence: TGCGCCAGCAGCCAAGAACACAGGGTAACAGATACGCAGTATTTT. Its translation is CASSQEHRVTDTQYF.

This clone came up a few times. The gene calls are TRBV6-1 and TRBJ1-4; D possibly corresponds to TRBD1 (5 bases). V lost 2 bases, J lost 1 base, and 11 bases lay in between. The germline V gene encodes CDR1 MNHNS and CDR2 SASEGT. The CDR3 contains 16 residues. CDR3 nucleotide sequence: TGTGCCAGCAGTGAAATGCAGGGAGGAACTAATGAAAAACTGTTTTTT. Its protein is CASSEMQGGTNEKLFF.

The gene calls are TRBV25-1 and TRBJ2-3; possible D gene TRBD2, 6 bases. V was shortened by 1 base and J by 13 bases, with 15 bases between the two germline ends. CDR1 and CDR2 from the germline V gene are MGHDK and SYGVNS. This CDR3 spans 13 amino acids. CDR3: CASSELVKGGEYF. As DNA, the CDR3 is TGTGCCAGCAGTGAATTGGTGAAGGGCGGGGAGTATTTT.

The rearrangement uses TRBV27 and TRBJ2-7; 8 bases match TRBD1. There are 15 residues in the CDR3. The germline CDR1 and CDR2 sequences are MNHEY and SMNVEV (reference sequence). V shed 5 bases and J 0 bases; nucleotides not matched to a gene: 6. In DNA, the CDR3 is TGTGCCAGCAGTACGCGACAGGGGAGCTCCTACGAGCAGTACTTC. Translating it yields CASSTRQGSSYEQYF.

This chain connects TRBV6-6 to TRBJ1-1; D is unresolved. Trimming pared 6 bases from V and 2 bases from J, leaving 16 bases between. The CDR3 contains 15 residues. Germline CDR1 is MNHNY and CDR2 is SVGAGI (reference sequence). The CDR3: CASRFTWRENTEAFF. The CDR3, as DNA: TGTGCCAGCAGATTTACGTGGAGAGAAAACACTGAAGCTTTCTTT.

The J gene is TRBJ2-7, the V gene TRBV28, with 7 positions matching TRBD1. V dropped 3 bases and J dropped 5; count of bases not matched to a gene: 7. The CDR3 extends over 14 amino acids. In germline, CDR1 is MDHEN, CDR2 SYDVKM. DNA for the CDR3: TGTGCCAGCAGTTTTCCTGCAGGGGGTCACGAGCAGTACTTC. This gives the protein CASSFPAGGHEQYF. Variable domain in full (rest from reference TRBV28 and TRBJ2-7): DVKVTQSSRYLVKRTGEKVFLECVQDMDHENMFWYRQDPGLGLRLIYFSYDVKMKEKGDIPEGYSVSREKKERFSLILESASTNQTSMYLCASSFPAGGHEQYFGPGTRLTVT.

V usage is TRBV7-6 and J usage is TRBJ2-1; D is unclear. V lost 1 base and J 1 base, leaving 11 bases between the germline ends. The V gene's germline CDR1 is SGHVS and CDR2 FNYEAQ. The CDR3 contains 16 residues. The CDR3 loop reads CASSLDRLPSYNEQFF. The DNA for the CDR3 is TGTGCCAGCAGCTTAGACCGACTGCCGTCCTACAATGAGCAGTTCTTC.

The V call is TRBV21-1, the J call TRBJ2-7; the table gives TRBD2 as D, unverified against the DNA. TRBV21-1 is recorded as a pseudogene. The CDR3 covers 15 residues. CDR3 loop: CASSKVDAVHYEQYV. The CDR3, as DNA: TGTGCCAGCAGCAAGGTCGACGCCGTCCACTACGAGCAGTACGTC.

V and J are TRBV5-1 and TRBJ2-2; no reliable D call. CDR1 is SGHRS and CDR2 is YFSETQ in the germline V gene. The V gene lost 0 bases and the J gene lost 0 bases, with 15 bases spanning the gap. This CDR3 has 18 residues. CDR3 loop: CASSLGRGLLANTGELFF. The CDR3 DNA reads TGCGCCAGCAGCTTGGGACGAGGCCTCTTGGCGAACACCGGGGAGCTGTTTTTT.